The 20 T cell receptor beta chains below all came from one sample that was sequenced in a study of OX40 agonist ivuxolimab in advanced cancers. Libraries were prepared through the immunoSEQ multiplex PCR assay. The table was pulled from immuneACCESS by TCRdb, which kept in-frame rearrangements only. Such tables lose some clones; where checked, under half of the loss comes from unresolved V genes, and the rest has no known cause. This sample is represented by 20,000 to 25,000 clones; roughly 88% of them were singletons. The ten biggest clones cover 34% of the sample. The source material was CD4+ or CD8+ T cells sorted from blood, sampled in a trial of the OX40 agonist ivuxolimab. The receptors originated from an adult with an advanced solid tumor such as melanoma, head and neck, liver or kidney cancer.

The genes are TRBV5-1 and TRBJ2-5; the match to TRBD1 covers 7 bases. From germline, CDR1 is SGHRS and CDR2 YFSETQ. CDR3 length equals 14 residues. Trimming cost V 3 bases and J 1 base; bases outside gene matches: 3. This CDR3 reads CASSSDRLQETQYF. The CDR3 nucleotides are TGCGCCAGCAGCTCGGACAGGCTCCAAGAGACCCAGTACTTC.

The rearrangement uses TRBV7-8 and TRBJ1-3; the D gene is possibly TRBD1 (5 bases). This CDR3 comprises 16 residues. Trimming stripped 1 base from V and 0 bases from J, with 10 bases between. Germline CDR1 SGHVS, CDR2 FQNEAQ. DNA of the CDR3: TGTGCCAGCAGCTTAGTGCTGGACACCTCTGGAAACACCATATATTTT. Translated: CASSLVLDTSGNTIYF.

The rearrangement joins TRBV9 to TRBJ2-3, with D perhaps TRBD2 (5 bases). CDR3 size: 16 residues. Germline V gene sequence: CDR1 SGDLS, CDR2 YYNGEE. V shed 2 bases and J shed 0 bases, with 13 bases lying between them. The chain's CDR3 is CASSVGLAASTDTQYF. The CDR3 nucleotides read TGTGCCAGCAGCGTTGGTCTAGCAGCTAGCACAGATACGCAGTATTTT.

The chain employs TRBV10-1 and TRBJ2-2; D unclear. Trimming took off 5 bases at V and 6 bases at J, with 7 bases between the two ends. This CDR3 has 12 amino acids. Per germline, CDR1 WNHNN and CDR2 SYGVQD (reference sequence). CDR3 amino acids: CASSIGSGELFF. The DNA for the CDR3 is TGCGCCAGCAGTATAGGGTCCGGGGAGCTGTTTTTT.

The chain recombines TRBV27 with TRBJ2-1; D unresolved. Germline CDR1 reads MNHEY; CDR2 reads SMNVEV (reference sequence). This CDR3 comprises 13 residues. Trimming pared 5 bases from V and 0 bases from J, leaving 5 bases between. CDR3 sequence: CASSISSYNEQFF. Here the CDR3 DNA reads TGTGCCAGCAGTATCAGCTCCTACAATGAGCAGTTCTTC.

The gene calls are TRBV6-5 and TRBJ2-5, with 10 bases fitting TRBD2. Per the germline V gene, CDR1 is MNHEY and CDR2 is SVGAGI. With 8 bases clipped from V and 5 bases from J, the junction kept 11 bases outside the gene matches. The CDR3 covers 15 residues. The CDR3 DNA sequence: TGTGCCAGCTCCCCGACTAGCGGGCCGGGGGAGACCCAGTACTTC. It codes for CASSPTSGPGETQYF.

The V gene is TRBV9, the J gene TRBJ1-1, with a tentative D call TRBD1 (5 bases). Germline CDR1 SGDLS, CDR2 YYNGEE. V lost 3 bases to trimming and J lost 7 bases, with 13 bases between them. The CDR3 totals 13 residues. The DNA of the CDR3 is TGTGCCAGCAGCGCCCGGGACCGCGGTGAAGCTTTCTTT. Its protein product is CASSARDRGEAFF.

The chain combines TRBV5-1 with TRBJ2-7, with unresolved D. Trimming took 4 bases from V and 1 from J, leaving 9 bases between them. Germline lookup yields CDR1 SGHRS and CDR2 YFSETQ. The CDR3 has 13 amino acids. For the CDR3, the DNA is TGCGCCAGCAGCCCGACGAGTTCCTACGAGCAGTACTTC. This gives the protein CASSPTSSYEQYF. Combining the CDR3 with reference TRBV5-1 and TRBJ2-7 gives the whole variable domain KAGVTQTPRYLIKTRGQQVTLSCSPISGHRSVSWYQQTPGQGLQFLFEYFSETQRNKGNFPGRFSGRQFSNSRSEMNVSTLELGDSALYLCASSPTSSYEQYFGPGTRLTVT.

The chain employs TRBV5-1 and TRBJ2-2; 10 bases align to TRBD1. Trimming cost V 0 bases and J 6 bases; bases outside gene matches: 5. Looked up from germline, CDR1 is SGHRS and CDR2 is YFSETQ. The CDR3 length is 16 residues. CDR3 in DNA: TGCGCCAGCAGCTTGGCTGGGACAGGGGACCCCGGGGAGCTGTTTTTT. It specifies CASSLAGTGDPGELFF.

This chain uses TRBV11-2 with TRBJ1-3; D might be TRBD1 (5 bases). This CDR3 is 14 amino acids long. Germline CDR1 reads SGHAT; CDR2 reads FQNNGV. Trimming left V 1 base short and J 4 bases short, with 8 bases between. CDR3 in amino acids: CASSLAGPGNTIYF. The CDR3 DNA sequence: TGTGCCAGCAGCTTAGCAGGGCCCGGAAACACCATATATTTT.

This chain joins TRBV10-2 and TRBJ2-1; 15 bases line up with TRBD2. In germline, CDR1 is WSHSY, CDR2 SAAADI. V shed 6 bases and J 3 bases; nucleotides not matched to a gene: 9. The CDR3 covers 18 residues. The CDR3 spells CASSDWTSGRAFYNEQFF. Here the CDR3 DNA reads TGCGCCAGCAGCGATTGGACTAGCGGGAGGGCCTTCTACAATGAGCAGTTCTTC.

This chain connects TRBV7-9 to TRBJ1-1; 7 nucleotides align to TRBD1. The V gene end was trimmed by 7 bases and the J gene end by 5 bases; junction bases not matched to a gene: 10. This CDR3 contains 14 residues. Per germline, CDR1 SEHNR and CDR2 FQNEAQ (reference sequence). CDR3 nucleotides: TGTGCCAGCACCGGGGACAGTGTGGGGACTGAAGCTTTCTTT. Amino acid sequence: CASTGDSVGTEAFF.

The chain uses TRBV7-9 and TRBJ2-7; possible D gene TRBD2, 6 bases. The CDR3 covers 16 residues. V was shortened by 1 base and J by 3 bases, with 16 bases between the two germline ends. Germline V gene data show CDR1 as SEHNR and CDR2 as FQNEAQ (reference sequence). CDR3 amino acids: CASSLVLAGPLYEQYF. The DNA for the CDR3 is TGTGCCAGCAGCTTAGTTTTGGCGGGACCCCTCTACGAGCAGTACTTC.

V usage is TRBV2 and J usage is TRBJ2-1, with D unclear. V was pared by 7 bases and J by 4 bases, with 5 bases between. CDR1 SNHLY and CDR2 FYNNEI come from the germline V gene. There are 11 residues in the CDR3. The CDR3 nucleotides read TGTGCCAGCACAAGTTACAATGAGCAGTTCTTC. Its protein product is CASTSYNEQFF. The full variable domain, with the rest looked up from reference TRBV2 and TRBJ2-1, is EPEVTQTPSHQVTQMGQEVILRCVPISNHLYFYWYRQILGQKVEFLVSFYNNEISEKSEIFDDQFSVERPDGSNFTLKIRSTKLEDSAMYFCASTSYNEQFFGPGTRLTVL.

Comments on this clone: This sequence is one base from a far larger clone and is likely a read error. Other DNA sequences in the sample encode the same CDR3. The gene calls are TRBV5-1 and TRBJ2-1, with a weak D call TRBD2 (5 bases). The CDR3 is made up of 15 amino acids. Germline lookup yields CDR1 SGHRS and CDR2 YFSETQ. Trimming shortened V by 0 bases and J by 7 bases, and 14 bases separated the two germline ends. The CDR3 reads CASSLAWIGRNEQFF. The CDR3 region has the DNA TGCGCCAGCAGCTTGGCCTGGATAGGGAGAAATGAGCAGTTCTTC.

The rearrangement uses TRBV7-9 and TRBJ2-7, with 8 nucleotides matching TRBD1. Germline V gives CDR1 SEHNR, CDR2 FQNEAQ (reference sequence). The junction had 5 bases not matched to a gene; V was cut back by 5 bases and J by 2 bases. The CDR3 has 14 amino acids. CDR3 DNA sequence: TGTGCCAGCAGCCCGGGACAGGCAACCTACGAGCAGTACTTC. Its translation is CASSPGQATYEQYF.

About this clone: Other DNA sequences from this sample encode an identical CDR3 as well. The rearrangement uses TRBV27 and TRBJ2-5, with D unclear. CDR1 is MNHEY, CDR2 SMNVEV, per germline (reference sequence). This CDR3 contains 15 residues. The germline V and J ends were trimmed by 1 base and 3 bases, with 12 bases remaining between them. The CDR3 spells CASSLFPGQKETQYF. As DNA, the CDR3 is TGTGCCAGCAGTTTATTCCCTGGGCAGAAAGAGACCCAGTACTTC.

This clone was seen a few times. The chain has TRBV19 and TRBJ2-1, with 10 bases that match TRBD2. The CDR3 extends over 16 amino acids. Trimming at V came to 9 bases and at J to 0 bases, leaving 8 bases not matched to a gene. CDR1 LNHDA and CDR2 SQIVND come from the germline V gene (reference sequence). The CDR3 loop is CASQPLAGVSYNEQFF. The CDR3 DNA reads TGTGCCAGCCAACCCCTAGCGGGAGTCTCCTACAATGAGCAGTTCTTC.

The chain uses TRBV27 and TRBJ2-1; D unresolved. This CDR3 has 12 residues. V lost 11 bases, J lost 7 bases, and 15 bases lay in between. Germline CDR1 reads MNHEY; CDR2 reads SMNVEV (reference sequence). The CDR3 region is CAARTRGNEQFF. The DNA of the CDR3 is TGTGCCGCAAGGACGAGAGGAAATGAGCAGTTCTTC.

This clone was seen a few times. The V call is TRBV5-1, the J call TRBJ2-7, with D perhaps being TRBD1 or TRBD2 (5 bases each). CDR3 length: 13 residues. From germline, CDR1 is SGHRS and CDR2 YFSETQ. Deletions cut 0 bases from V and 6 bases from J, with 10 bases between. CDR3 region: CASSLVGEIEQYF. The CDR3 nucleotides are TGCGCCAGCAGCTTGGTGGGGGAGATCGAGCAGTACTTC.